The 10 T cell receptor beta chains presented below share a single source sample, sequenced in a study of blood T cell repertoires in COVID-19. Clones were sequenced by immunoSEQ multiplex PCR, and TCRdb holds only the in-frame ones, with some missing. The table shows about 12,000 clones, with 73% occurring only once. The sample comprised peripheral blood. The receptors were sampled from a human donor in a cohort sampled during active COVID-19.

The chain has TRBV29-1 and TRBJ2-7; 11 bases map to TRBD1. With V trimmed by 6 bases and J by 5 bases, 3 bases remained unmatched. Germline V gives CDR1 SQVTM, CDR2 ANQGSEA. The length of the CDR3 is 12 residues. The CDR3 region is CSVRTGGDEQYF. CDR3 coding DNA: TGCAGCGTGAGGACAGGGGGCGACGAGCAGTACTTC.

This clone has just one count. The chain couples TRBV29-1 to TRBJ1-4; 11 bases fit TRBD1. V was pared by 4 bases and J by 7 bases, with 5 bases of the junction left unmatched. The CDR3 runs 14 residues. Looked up from germline, CDR1 is SQVTM and CDR2 is ANQGSEA. CDR3 DNA sequence: TGCAGCGTTGGGACAGGGGGCGGTGGTGAAAAACTGTTTTTT. It specifies CSVGTGGGGEKLFF. The full variable domain, rest sourced from reference TRBV29-1 and TRBJ1-4, is SAVISQKPSRDICQRGTSLTIQCQVDSQVTMMFWYRQQPGQSLTLIATANQGSEATYESGFVIDKFPISRPNLTFSTLTVSNMSPEDSSIYLCSVGTGGGGEKLFFGSGTQLSVL.

The V and J genes are TRBV19 and TRBJ2-4, with TRBD1 as a possible D gene (5 bases). The length of the CDR3 is 14 residues. V shed 4 bases and J shed 0 bases, with 7 bases lying between them. Germline V gene sequence: CDR1 LNHDA, CDR2 SQIVND (reference sequence). The CDR3, as DNA: TGTGCCAGTAGTACAGGGCTAGCCAAAAACATTCAGTACTTC. Translation gives CASSTGLAKNIQYF.

This clone appeared once. The V call is TRBV14, the J call TRBJ2-7, with 7 nucleotides matching TRBD2. Looked up from germline, CDR1 is SGHDN and CDR2 is FVKESK. The length of the CDR3 is 15 residues. V lost 0 bases, J lost 3 bases, and 5 bases stayed unmatched. Here the CDR3 DNA reads TGTGCCAGCAGCCAAGATGGTCTAGCGGACTACGAGCAGTACTTC. It codes for CASSQDGLADYEQYF.

This clone was detected a few times. The chain combines TRBV28 with TRBJ2-7; perhaps TRBD2 as D (6 bases). CDR1 and CDR2 from the germline V gene are MDHEN and SYDVKM. V dropped 10 bases and J dropped 2 bases, with 15 bases sitting between them. This CDR3 is 13 amino acids long. The CDR3 loop is CATTAGSPYEQYF. The CDR3 DNA follows: TGTGCCACAACGGCGGGGAGCCCCTACGAGCAGTACTTC.

The chain couples TRBV6-4 to TRBJ1-2, with no clear D. The germline gives CDR1 MRHNA, CDR2 SNTAGT. CDR3 size: 16 residues. V shed 0 bases and J shed 0 bases, with 11 bases lying between them. CDR3 protein: CASSDSRAGSNYGYTF. CDR3 nucleotide sequence: TGTGCCAGCAGTGACTCGAGGGCAGGCTCTAACTATGGCTACACCTTC.

As DNA, the CDR3 is TGTGCCAGCAGCCCACAGGGGAGAGGGACGGGTGAGCAGTTCTTC. Amino acids: CASSPQGRGTGEQFF. V is TRBV11-3 and J is TRBJ2-1; TRBD1 agrees at 7 bases. This CDR3 comprises 15 residues. Germline assignment: CDR1 SGHNT and CDR2 YENEEA. The V gene end was trimmed by 5 bases and the J gene end by 9 bases; junction bases not matched to a gene: 13.

The chain is built from TRBV4-1 and TRBJ2-4; 9 bases are a match to TRBD1. CDR3 length equals 15 residues. The germline gives CDR1 MGHRA, CDR2 YSYEKL. V was clipped by 0 bases and J by 4 bases; unmatched bases: 1. DNA of the CDR3: TGCGCCAGCAGCCAAGAGGGACAGGGAAAAAACATTCAGTACTTC. Encoded protein: CASSQEGQGKNIQYF.

This clone occurred a few times. CDR3 residues: CASSQALEGPRNEQFF. The CDR3 bases are TGTGCCAGCAGCCAAGCGTTGGAGGGCCCTAGGAATGAGCAGTTCTTC. V is TRBV4-2 and J is TRBJ2-1, with TRBD2 as a possible D gene (6 bases). This CDR3 has 16 amino acids. CDR1 is LGHNA, CDR2 YNFKEQ, per germline. V lost 1 base and J lost 7, with 17 bases in between.

The gene calls are TRBV4-2 and TRBJ2-5, with D maybe TRBD2 (7 bases). V was pared by 1 base and J by 3 bases, with 15 bases between. In germline, CDR1 is LGHNA, CDR2 YNFKEQ. The CDR3 totals 16 residues. The DNA for the CDR3 is TGTGCCAGCAGCCAAGGGGCCCGGGGGGCCAAAGAGACCCAGTACTTC. As protein: CASSQGARGAKETQYF.